The T cell receptor (beta chain) described here comes from a study of early T cells in non-severe SARS-CoV-2 infection (TCRdb year 2021). For context, the study as a whole: Because TCR sequencing relied on bulk RNA taken from unsorted whole blood, pairing of alpha and beta chains was not possible.

Receptors were amplified or captured by 5' RACE. The sequencing machine was a NextSeq 500. The TCR library protocol attached unique molecular identifiers to individual cDNA molecules to correct for sequencing error and PCR bias. Both TCR alpha and beta chains were sequenced, and tight co-correlation was observed between alpha and beta sequence abundances in each sample. Regarding the original processing steps: Decombinator V4 was used to perform V gene, J gene and CDR3 annotation of TCR sequences. TCRs were defined as expanded if a significant change between any two time points was detected under a Poisson model with p below 0.0001. TCR abundances were normalised to the total number of TCRs sequenced per sample and expressed as counts per million. MAIT TCRs were defined by TRAV1-2 paired with TRAJ12, TRAJ20 or TRAJ33, and iNKT TCRs by TRAV10 paired with TRAJ18. VDJdb, accessed 1 November 2021, was searched for CMV, EBV and SARS-CoV-2 annotated TCRs, excluding TCRs annotated for multiple antigens. TCRdb handled the public reads itself, with Q25 trimming in fastp and clone calling in MiXCR, and kept productive beta chains. A single entry per CDR3 protein holds the most common genes and DNA from its merged rows. It is TCRdb's table, rather than the study itself, that gives the V and J calls and clone size. This sample has tens of thousands of distinct CDR3 sequences in its table, and approximately 5.6% of those were observed once. 6.8% of the sample is held by the ten biggest clonotypes.

Set within a cohort of healthcare workers in London, UK, this nested case-control study involved weekly PCR testing of nasopharyngeal swabs along with blood sampling. Healthcare workers were recruited during the week of the UK lockdown, between 23 and 31 March 2020, and followed weekly for up to about 15 weeks. CDR1 and CDR2 (MGHRA, YSYEKL) derive from the germline V gene. Cut back by 5 bases and 5 bases, the V and J ends lie 21 bases apart. The CDR3 numbers 16 residues from cysteine through phenylalanine. Just the 48-base CDR3 DNA is kept, in frame starting at base 1. This clonotype was seen a handful of times. Its antigen is unknown. One base away there is no much larger clone; base qualities are not given. Study-level results and caveats: VDJdb matching was skewed toward anti-spike CD8 responses, so virus-specific expansions were likely underestimated and private and CD4 specificities were missed.

The sequence derives from an adult who was a healthcare worker with PCR-confirmed SARS-CoV-2 infection or an uninfected control (not recorded which). Sample: whole blood. This receptor chain uses TRBV4-1 and TRBJ1-1; the D gene is perhaps TRBD1, on 6 matching bases. The DNA reads TGCGCCAGCAGCGGGGGGGCAGGAGGGCTACGGACTGAAGCTTTCTTT. This encodes CASSGGAGGLRTEAFF.